This is a list of T cell receptor beta chains from one sample in a study of blood T cell repertoires in COVID-19. The data were produced by immunoSEQ multiplex PCR, yet TCRdb's version contains in-frame clones alone and is incomplete. The data contain 130,000 or so clones, more than 80% of them seen just once; the ten biggest clones take up 4.3%. The sequenced sample was peripheral blood. The receptors derive from a human donor in a cohort sampled during active COVID-19. The CDR3 runs from the conserved cysteine through the conserved F or W. The D gene is left open where the match is weak. Only part of the rows carry a size: once, few, many, or a class if the clone is expanded.

once	TRBV7-3	TRBD1	TRBJ2-7	TGTGCCAGCAGCCCCGGGACAGGGTTTAGCTCCTACGAGCAGTACTTC	CASSPGTGFSSYEQYF
.	TRBV27	.	TRBJ1-6	TGTGCCAGCAGGTTCCAGGGGAGTAATTCACCCCTCCACTTT	CASRFQGSNSPLHF
.	TRBV29-1	TRBD2	TRBJ2-5	TGCAGCGTTGAATTAGCGGGAGAGACCCAGTACTTC	CSVELAGETQYF
.	TRBV9	TRBD2	TRBJ2-3	TGTGCCAGCAGCGAACGACTAGCGGGAGGACGCACAGATACGCAGTATTTT	CASSERLAGGRTDTQYF
.	TRBV7-2	.	TRBJ1-2	TGTGCCAGCAGACTCCTAGGGGCGTATGGCTACACCTTC	CASRLLGAYGYTF
.	TRBV5-1	.	TRBJ1-1	TGCGCCAGCAGCTTACAGGGTATCGTAACTGAAGCTTTCTTT	CASSLQGIVTEAFF
.	TRBV21-1	.	TRBJ1-1	TGTGCCAGCAGCAAACGAGGGGGCTACACTGAAGCTTTCTTT	CASSKRGGYTEAFF
.	TRBV6-5	.	TRBJ1-6	TGTGCCACCGAGGGGGGGTCACCCCTCCACTTT	CATEGGSPLHF
.	TRBV7-9	.	TRBJ2-7	TGTGCCAGCAGCTTCGGGGGGCCCGCCTACGAGCAGTACTTC	CASSFGGPAYEQYF
few	TRBV9	.	TRBJ1-3	TGTGCCAGCAGCGTAGACATAATAGGAAACACCATATATTTT	CASSVDIIGNTIYF
.	TRBV3-1/TRBV3-2	TRBD2	TRBJ2-4	TGTGCCAGCAGTCCTCTTTCCAGCGGGGGGGTAGCCAAAAACATTCAGTACTTC	CASSPLSSGGVAKNIQYF
.	TRBV19	TRBD2	TRBJ2-5	TGTGCCAGTAGAAGGGGTAGCGGGAAAGAGGAGACCCAGTACTTC	CASRRGSGKEETQYF
.	TRBV4-3	.	TRBJ1-4	TGCGCCAGCAGCCAAGATCGGTTTACGGGGATGAATGAAAAACTGTTTTTT	CASSQDRFTGMNEKLFF
.	TRBV2	.	TRBJ1-2	TGTGCCAGCAGCGTACAAACAGCTGGGCAAGTTGTCTACACCTTC	CASSVQTAGQVVYTF
.	TRBV10-2	.	TRBJ2-5	TGCGCCAGCACGAAGGGGGAGACCCAGTACTTC	CASTKGETQYF
many	TRBV6-2/TRBV6-3	TRBD1	TRBJ1-5	TGTGCCAGCAGTACCGGACAGGGGGATTATCAGCCCCAGCATTTT	CASSTGQGDYQPQHF
.	TRBV7-2	TRBD2	TRBJ2-1	TGTGCCAGCAGCCCCTTTCCCGGGACTAGCGGGACATACAATGAGCAGTTCTTC	CASSPFPGTSGTYNEQFF
.	TRBV7-6	.	TRBJ1-3	TGTGCCAGCAGCTTAGAAGGGGCAGGGGTCGGAAACACCATATATTTT	CASSLEGAGVGNTIYF
.	TRBV7-8	.	TRBJ1-3	TGTGCCAGCAGCTTAGACAGGGCCGGAAACACCATATATTTT	CASSLDRAGNTIYF
.	TRBV6-5	TRBD1	TRBJ2-1	TGTGCCAGCAGTACCGGGACAGCCTACAATGAGCAGTTCTTC	CASSTGTAYNEQFF
.	TRBV6-4	TRBD1	TRBJ2-1	TGTGCCAGCAGTGAGAGGACAGGGGGACCCAATGAGCAGTTCTTC	CASSERTGGPNEQFF
.	TRBV5-5	TRBD1	TRBJ1-1	TGTGCCAGCAGCCTACCTCCGACAGGGATGGGGGATGAAGCTTTCTTT	CASSLPPTGMGDEAFF
.	TRBV5-4	TRBD1	TRBJ1-1	TGTGCCAGCAGCGTGGGGGGACAGGGAAAGAACACTGAAGCTTTCTTT	CASSVGGQGKNTEAFF
.	TRBV28	.	TRBJ1-2	TGTGCCAGCAGTTTTAAGGGGCTTGGCTACACCTTC	CASSFKGLGYTF
.	TRBV25-1	.	TRBJ2-2	TGTGCCAGCAGTGAAGAATCTAGCAGGGAGCTGTTTTTT	CASSEESSRELFF
.	TRBV7-9	.	TRBJ1-6	TGTGCCAGCAGCTCGACAGTTAATAATTCACCCCTCCACTTT	CASSSTVNNSPLHF
once	TRBV3-1/TRBV3-2	TRBD2	TRBJ2-4	TGTGCCAGCAGCCATCTCGCCCTAGCGGGGAAAAACATTCAGTACTTC	CASSHLALAGKNIQYF
.	TRBV6-5	.	TRBJ2-1	TGTGCCAGCTCACCCGGGGATGAGCAGTTCTTC	CASSPGDEQFF
few	TRBV3-1/TRBV3-2	TRBD2	TRBJ2-2	TGTGCCAGCAGCCTGTTAGCGGGATTGAACACCGGGGAGCTGTTTTTT	CASSLLAGLNTGELFF
.	TRBV7-2	.	TRBJ1-1	TGTGCCAGCAGCTTTACAGGAAACACTGAAGCTTTCTTT	CASSFTGNTEAFF
.	TRBV2	TRBD2	TRBJ2-1	TGTGCCAGCAGTGACGGCCCGTGGACTAGCAGGAATGAGCAGTTCTTC	CASSDGPWTSRNEQFF
.	TRBV30	.	TRBJ2-3	TGTGCCTGGAGTGTACTCGCGGATACGCAGTATTTT	CAWSVLADTQYF
.	TRBV20-1	.	TRBJ1-1	TGCAGTGCTAGTCGTCCCTTAGGGGGTCACACTGAAGCTTTCTTT	CSASRPLGGHTEAFF
.	TRBV7-9	.	TRBJ2-1	TGTGCCAGCAGCTTAGCGATAAAGGAGCCTCAGTTCTTC	CASSLAIKEPQFF
.	TRBV12-5	.	TRBJ1-3	TGTGCTAGTGGTTTGGTACGGCAGGGTTTCTCTGGAAACACCATATATTTT	CASGLVRQGFSGNTIYF
.	TRBV7-2	.	TRBJ2-3	TGTGCCAGCAGCTTATTCAGCGGAGGCACAGATACGCAGTATTTT	CASSLFSGGTDTQYF
.	TRBV18	TRBD2	TRBJ2-1	TGTGCCAGCTCCCCACTTAGCGGGACTTCCTACAATGAGCAGTTCTTC	CASSPLSGTSYNEQFF
.	TRBV4-3	.	TRBJ2-1	TGCGCCAGCAGCCAAGGACTAGTTTCGAATGAGCAGTTCTTC	CASSQGLVSNEQFF
.	TRBV6-5	TRBD1	TRBJ2-3	TGTGCCAGCAGCGGGGACAGGTGGTCGGCAGATACGCAGTATTTT	CASSGDRWSADTQYF
few	TRBV9	.	TRBJ2-7	TGTGCCAGCAGCGTAGCTCAGGACAGCTCCTACGAGCAGTACTTC	CASSVAQDSSYEQYF
.	TRBV4-3	TRBD2	TRBJ2-3	TGCGCCAGCAGTTATAGCGGGAGGGGAGATACGCAGTATTTT	CASSYSGRGDTQYF
.	TRBV2	.	TRBJ2-1	TGTGCCAGCAGCCTCGCTTCGGGTCCAAACGGGGGGCAGTTCTTC	CASSLASGPNGGQFF
.	TRBV2	.	TRBJ2-5	TGTGCCAGCAGCCGAGTGAGGGGGGAGACCCAGTACTTC	CASSRVRGETQYF
.	TRBV18	TRBD2	TRBJ2-5	TGTGCCAGCTCACAACTAGCGGGACCGCAAGAGACCCAGTACTTC	CASSQLAGPQETQYF
once	TRBV5-1	TRBD1	TRBJ2-5	TGCGCCAGCAGCTTCGAGCCCGGGACAGGGGCCCGAGAGACCCAGTACTTC	CASSFEPGTGARETQYF
many	TRBV6-5	.	TRBJ2-2	TGTGCCAGCAGCCCACTAGGAACCGGGGAGCTGTTTTTT	CASSPLGTGELFF
.	TRBV6-5	TRBD2	TRBJ2-5	TGTGCCAGCACCCTAGCGGTCAACCAAGAGACCCAGTACTTC	CASTLAVNQETQYF
few	TRBV24-1	.	TRBJ1-1	TGTGCCACCAGTGATTTATCGGCAGGGATCTTGAACACTGAAGCTTTCTTT	CATSDLSAGILNTEAFF
.	TRBV19	TRBD2	TRBJ2-5	TGTGCCAGCGCGCGGAGCGGGGGGGCCAGTCGAGAGACCCAGTACTTC	CASARSGGASRETQYF
.	TRBV5-8	TRBD2	TRBJ2-3	TGTGCCAGCAGCTTGGGGGGACTATTCGACACGCAGTATTTT	CASSLGGLFDTQYF
.	TRBV11-3	.	TRBJ2-1	TGTGCCAGCAGCCCTCGTTCCGCCAGGGGCCTTAACAATGAGCAGTTCTTC	CASSPRSARGLNNEQFF
once	TRBV30	.	TRBJ1-1	TGTGCCTGGTGGCAGGGTACTGAAGCTTTCTTT	CAWWQGTEAFF
.	TRBV5-1	.	TRBJ2-3	TGCGCCAGCAGCTTGGAGGCGGGGGCGAGTGGGGCGCAGTATTTT	CASSLEAGASGAQYF
.	TRBV30	.	TRBJ2-3	TGTGCCTGGAGTCCTGAGGACATGGCGCAGTATTTT	CAWSPEDMAQYF
.	TRBV30	TRBD1	TRBJ2-7	TGTGCCCTGCGACAGGGCGAGCAGTACTTC	CALRQGEQYF
many	TRBV5-1	TRBD2	TRBJ2-2	TGCGCCAGCCTCGGACTAGCGGGAGTGACCGGGGAGCTGTTTTTT	CASLGLAGVTGELFF
.	TRBV9	.	TRBJ1-4	TGTGCCAGCTCCGGCATATTGACTGGAAAACTGTTTTTT	CASSGILTGKLFF
.	TRBV7-9	TRBD1	TRBJ1-3	TGTGCCAGCAGCCTGGGACAGCGAAACACCATATATTTT	CASSLGQRNTIYF